Reported below is one T cell receptor (beta chain). This sample stems from a study of T cell repertoires in cytomegalovirus infection. For the study at large: Both a matching HLA type and CMV infection were indicated by public TCR beta signatures.

One entry per CDR3 protein results from TCRdb running MiXCR on the reads. The data show 200,000 to 300,000 distinct CDR3 sequences, roughly 13% seen once. This CDR3 comprises 16 residues. The J segment lost 7 bases and the V segment lost 3 bases, leaving 12 bases of the junction unmatched. Germline CDR1 and CDR2: SEHNR and FQNEAQ (reference sequence). This TCR came from a human donor in good health (CMV status not recorded). Some clones in this sample may be carry-over from other donors' samples. This chain links TRBV7-9 with TRBJ2-7; 10 bases fit TRBD1. Sequencing input: PBMCs. The CDR3 region has the DNA TGTGCCAGCAGCTTCGGTGGCAGACAGGGGGCCGGTGAGCAGTACTTC. It translates to CASSFGGRQGAGEQYF.